Listed below are T cell receptor beta chains from one sample, sequenced in a study of early stage breast cancer tumors. Generated by immunoSEQ multiplex PCR, the TCRdb table keeps only in-frame clones and is missing some. This sample yields more than 65,000 clones, of which around 80% are seen a single time; approximately 4.5% belongs to the top ten. The sample taken for sequencing was blood. The receptor set was obtained from a person aged 40 to 49 with breast cancer. The CDR3 runs from the conserved cysteine through the conserved F or W. A D gene is named only where the DNA matches it firmly. The size of a clone is reported for some rows only, either as once, few or many, or as a class for expanded clones.

d_gene	v_gene	j_gene	abundance	CDR3nt	CDR3aa
.	TRBV4-1	TRBJ2-1	once	TGCGCCAGCAGCCAATGGGACTACAATGAGCAGTTCTTC	CASSQWDYNEQFF
.	TRBV28	TRBJ1-1	.	TGTGCCAGCAGCTTTTCCGGGACTCCGAACACTGAAGCTTTCTTT	CASSFSGTPNTEAFF
.	TRBV6-5	TRBJ2-3	once	TGTGCCAGCACCTCCTGGCCCAGCACAGATACGCAGTATTTT	CASTSWPSTDTQYF
TRBD1	TRBV19	TRBJ2-7	.	TGTGCCAGTACCCCCTCAAGGACAGGGGGCAACGAGCAGTACTTC	CASTPSRTGGNEQYF
.	TRBV4-2	TRBJ2-3	.	TGTGCCAGCAGCCAAGCGGTGAACACAGATACGCAGTATTTT	CASSQAVNTDTQYF
.	TRBV27	TRBJ2-1	.	TGTGCCAGCAGTTTATCGAGGGGCAATGAGCAGTTCTTC	CASSLSRGNEQFF
.	TRBV6-1	TRBJ2-3	.	TGTGCCACGGGACAACTTACCACAGATACGCAGTATTTT	CATGQLTTDTQYF
.	TRBV28	TRBJ2-7	.	TGTGCCAGCAGTTCCCCCGGGAGAACCTACGAGCAGTACTTC	CASSSPGRTYEQYF
.	TRBV7-9	TRBJ1-4	.	TGTGCCAGCAGCTTACCTTCCGGCTGGAGCGAGGATGAAAAACTGTTTTTT	CASSLPSGWSEDEKLFF
.	TRBV6-1	TRBJ2-3	.	TGTGCCAGCAGTGGGGTCCAGAGCACAGATACGCAGTATTTT	CASSGVQSTDTQYF
.	TRBV19	TRBJ1-2	.	TGTGCCAGTAGACCCTCGGGTGTGAAGAACTATGGCTACACCTTC	CASRPSGVKNYGYTF
TRBD2	TRBV4-1	TRBJ2-7	.	TGCGCCAGCAGCCAAGAGCCTAGCGGGAGTTACGAGCAGTACTTC	CASSQEPSGSYEQYF
TRBD1	TRBV9	TRBJ1-1	.	TGTGCCAGCAGCCCCCGGGACAGTCACACTGAAGCTTTCTTT	CASSPRDSHTEAFF
.	TRBV5-8	TRBJ1-5	.	TGTGCCAGCAGCCCTAGGGGGGTCATGATCAATCAGCCCCAGCATTTT	CASSPRGVMINQPQHF
TRBD2	TRBV4-1	TRBJ2-1	.	TGCGCCAGCAGCCAATACGCGGGAGAGAACAATGAGCAGTTCTTC	CASSQYAGENNEQFF
.	TRBV28	TRBJ2-1	.	TGTGCCAGCAGTTTGTTGTACAATGAGCAGTTCTTC	CASSLLYNEQFF
TRBD2	TRBV19	TRBJ2-1	.	TGTGCCAGTAGGGCCGGGACTAGCGGGAACCATGAGCAGTTCTTC	CASRAGTSGNHEQFF
TRBD2	TRBV18	TRBJ2-3	.	TGTGCCAGCTCACAGGGGACTAGCGGAACAGATACGCAGTATTTT	CASSQGTSGTDTQYF
.	TRBV6-1	TRBJ1-1	.	TGTGCCAGCCAACAGGGCTTCACTGAAGCTTTCTTT	CASQQGFTEAFF
.	TRBV19	TRBJ1-5	.	TGTGCCAGTAGGAGGGACAAGTCCATGTATAGCAATCAGCCCCAGCATTTT	CASRRDKSMYSNQPQHF
.	TRBV28	TRBJ1-1	.	TGTGCCAGCAGTTTCCAGGGAATGAACACTGAAGCTTTCTTT	CASSFQGMNTEAFF
.	TRBV11-2	TRBJ2-2	.	TGTGCCAGCAGCAATCCAAGACAGGGAGGCACCGGGGAGCTGTTTTTT	CASSNPRQGGTGELFF
.	TRBV5-4	TRBJ2-3	.	TGTGCCAGCAGCGCAACAGATACGCAGTATTTT	CASSATDTQYF
TRBD2	TRBV30	TRBJ2-1	.	TGTGCCTGGAGTTCACATTCGGGGGGGTACAATGAGCAGTTCTTC	CAWSSHSGGYNEQFF
TRBD1	TRBV2	TRBJ1-5	.	TGTGCCAGCAGCGAAAGGGGGACAGTGAATCAGCCCCAGCATTTT	CASSERGTVNQPQHF
.	TRBV7-9	TRBJ2-2	.	TGTGCCAGCAGCCCCTTGGGTGGGAGGATCACCGGGGAGCTGTTTTTT	CASSPLGGRITGELFF
TRBD2	TRBV28	TRBJ2-3	.	TGTGCCAGCAGTCAACGTCTAGCGGGTCTCACAGATACGCAGTATTTT	CASSQRLAGLTDTQYF
.	TRBV27	TRBJ2-1	.	TGTGCCAGCGGGCGAAATGCCTACAATGAGCAGTTCTTC	CASGRNAYNEQFF
TRBD1	TRBV5-8	TRBJ1-4	.	TGTGCCAGCAGCCCCAGGGGGCAGGTACCAACTAATGAAAAACTGTTTTTT	CASSPRGQVPTNEKLFF
.	TRBV7-8	TRBJ2-7	.	TGTGCCAGCAGCCCCCGGCGACTGAGCCACTACGAGCAGTACTTC	CASSPRRLSHYEQYF